Presented here are 14 T cell receptor beta chains from one specimen sequenced in a study of graft-versus-host responses after intestinal transplantation. The data were produced by immunoSEQ multiplex PCR, yet TCRdb's version contains in-frame clones alone and is incomplete. The sample has about 25,000 clones; over 75% are singletons. Sequenced here: PBMCs, sampled around 440 days after intestinal transplant. The receptor source for this set is a human patient who received an intestinal transplant, so some T cells may come from the graft donor.

The gene calls are TRBV9 and TRBJ1-1; D is unclear. CDR3 size: 15 residues. V lost 2 bases and J 2 bases, leaving 13 bases between the germline ends. Germline loops: CDR1 SGDLS, CDR2 YYNGEE. This CDR3 reads CASSVSPGSNTEAFF. CDR3 DNA: TGTGCCAGCAGCGTTTCGCCCGGATCTAACACTGAAGCTTTCTTT.

The chain joins TRBV5-1 to TRBJ2-1; D is perhaps TRBD2 (5 bases). V lost 0 bases to trimming and J lost 7 bases, with 14 bases between them. The CDR3 loop spans 15 amino acids. CDR1 SGHRS and CDR2 YFSETQ come from the germline V gene. DNA of the CDR3: TGCGCCAGCAGCTTGGAAGTAGCGAGGGTAAATGAGCAGTTCTTC. Translating it yields CASSLEVARVNEQFF.

The chain uses TRBV9 and TRBJ2-5; perhaps TRBD1 as D (6 bases). Trimming stripped 3 bases from V and 3 bases from J, with 15 bases between. The germline V gene encodes CDR1 SGDLS and CDR2 YYNGEE. This CDR3 region has 15 residues. Written as DNA, the CDR3 is TGTGCCAGCAGCGCCGAGGACAGCCACAAAGAGACCCAGTACTTC. This translates into CASSAEDSHKETQYF.

J is TRBJ2-2 and V is TRBV5-1, with 8 bases lining up with TRBD2. The V gene end was trimmed by 0 bases and the J gene end by 0 bases; junction bases not matched to a gene: 1. This CDR3 contains 16 residues. CDR1 and CDR2 from the germline V gene are SGHRS and YFSETQ. CDR3 nucleotide sequence: TGCGCCAGCAGCTTGGTAGCGGGATCGAACACCGGGGAGCTGTTTTTT. Its translation: CASSLVAGSNTGELFF.

The chain couples TRBV9 to TRBJ2-2; 12 nucleotides agree with TRBD2. V trimming: 4 bases; J trimming: 6 bases; junction bases outside the gene matches: 25. CDR1 and CDR2 (germline): SGDLS, YYNGEE. The CDR3 contains 22 residues. CDR3 protein: CASSSLPLPERLAGATAGELFF. In DNA, the CDR3 is TGTGCCAGCAGCTCCCTCCCTCTGCCGGAGAGACTAGCGGGAGCAACAGCCGGGGAGCTGTTTTTT.

The V call is TRBV6-1, the J call TRBJ1-2, with unresolved D. Germline CDR1 is MNHNS and CDR2 is SASEGT. The CDR3 covers 11 residues. V gave up 5 bases and J gave up 7 bases, with 8 bases separating them. CDR3 bases: TGTGCCAGCAGTTCCGGGGTTGGCTACACCTTC. This gives the protein CASSSGVGYTF.

The gene calls are TRBV5-6 and TRBJ2-1; 9 nucleotides match TRBD1. The trim removed 0 bases at V and 5 bases at J, leaving 9 bases unmatched. From germline, CDR1 is SGHDT and CDR2 YYEEEE. The CDR3 runs 17 residues. The CDR3: CASSLGPGTGIHNEQFF. CDR3 nucleotides: TGTGCCAGCAGCTTGGGCCCCGGGACAGGGATCCACAATGAGCAGTTCTTC. The variable domain in full, completed from reference TRBV5-6 and TRBJ2-1, reads DAGVTQSPTHLIKTRGQQVTLRCSPKSGHDTVSWYQQALGQGPQFIFQYYEEEERQRGNFPDRFSGHQFPNYSSELNVNALLLGDSALYLCASSLGPGTGIHNEQFFGPGTRLTVL.

This chain uses TRBV7-2 with TRBJ1-1, with 7 nucleotides matching TRBD1. Unmatched junction bases numbered 9, after V lost 5 bases and J lost 0 bases. The CDR3 covers 16 residues. Germline-derived CDR1 and CDR2 are SGHTA and FQGNSA. The CDR3 DNA is TGTGCCAGCAGCCCTACCTCGGACAGGATGAACACTGAAGCTTTCTTT. Translating it yields CASSPTSDRMNTEAFF.

The chain carries TRBV5-1 and TRBJ2-1; D is unresolved. Germline V gene data show CDR1 as SGHRS and CDR2 as YFSETQ. V gave up 4 bases and J gave up 6 bases, with 11 bases separating them. This CDR3 spans 13 amino acids. This CDR3 is CASSPDRLNEQFF. CDR3 in DNA: TGCGCCAGCAGCCCAGACCGTCTCAATGAGCAGTTCTTC.

The J gene is TRBJ1-2, the V gene TRBV15, with 7 bases identical to TRBD1. This CDR3 contains 15 residues. Germline V gene sequence: CDR1 LNHNV, CDR2 YYDKDF (reference sequence). Germline trimming cut 3 bases from V and 3 bases from J; bases unmatched to any gene: 7. In DNA, the CDR3 is TGTGCCACCAGCAGGGGAGGGGGCGCGCACTATGGCTACACCTTC. Residues: CATSRGGGAHYGYTF.

The chain is built from TRBV19 and TRBJ2-7, with D uncertain. The germline gives CDR1 LNHDA, CDR2 SQIVND (reference sequence). This CDR3 spans 14 amino acids. The V and J ends lost 7 bases and 0 bases respectively, with 13 bases between them. The CDR3 loop reads CASKRQLSSYEQYF. The CDR3 region has the DNA TGTGCCAGTAAACGTCAGTTGAGCTCCTACGAGCAGTACTTC.

A remark on this clone: One junction end disagrees with the germline gene, perhaps due to a read error. J is TRBJ1-5 and V is TRBV9; perhaps TRBD1 as D (6 bases). The CDR3 is 15 residues long. Germline assignment: CDR1 SGDLS and CDR2 YYNGEE. CDR3 loop: CARSEGGGDNQPQHF. The CDR3 bases are TGTGCCCGCAGCGAGGGGGGAGGGGACAATCAGCCCCAGCATTTT.

The chain carries TRBV6-5 and TRBJ2-5, with TRBD1 matching over 7 bases. The J call is in doubt because the DNA end fits TRBJ2-7 better. From germline, CDR1 is MNHEY and CDR2 SVGAGI. The CDR3 loop spans 14 amino acids. CDR3 nucleotides: TGTGCCAGCAGTTACGGGACAGATCTTTACGAGCAGTACTTC. The encoded protein is CASSYGTDLYEQYF.

This clone was recorded only once. This chain connects TRBV7-9 to TRBJ2-1; 9 nucleotides match TRBD2. J gave up 8 bases and V 6 bases, and 14 bases lay outside the gene matches. The CDR3 has 16 amino acids. The germline gives CDR1 SEHNR, CDR2 FQNEAQ (reference sequence). CDR3 protein: CASSSPGDSGSYEQFF. As DNA, the CDR3 is TGTGCCAGCAGTTCTCCCGGTGATAGCGGGAGTTATGAGCAGTTCTTC.